This T cell receptor beta chain stems from a study of technical replicates of blood from a few donors. Repertoires were generated with immunoSEQ multiplex PCR, while TCRdb's copy carries only in-frame clones and drops some. Of 85,000 to 100,000 clones listed, just under 95% are singletons. Germline V CDR1 and CDR2: SGHDN, FVKESK. This CDR3 has 13 amino acids. The V end was cut by 0 bases, the J end by 5 bases, with 7 bases between. The sequence was obtained from a human donor in good health. This chain uses TRBV14 with TRBJ1-2, with D perhaps TRBD1 (5 bases). Sequenced input: T cells isolated from PBMCs. CDR3 nucleotides: TGTGCCAGCAGCCAAGATCCAGGGTATGGCTACACCTTC. Its protein product is CASSQDPGYGYTF. Full variable domain (remainder filled in from reference TRBV14 and TRBJ1-2): EAGVTQFPSHSVIEKGQTVTLRCDPISGHDNLYWYRRVMGKEIKFLLHFVKESKQDESGMPNNRFLAERTGGTYSTLKVQPAELEDSGVYFCASSQDPGYGYTFGSGTRLTVV.